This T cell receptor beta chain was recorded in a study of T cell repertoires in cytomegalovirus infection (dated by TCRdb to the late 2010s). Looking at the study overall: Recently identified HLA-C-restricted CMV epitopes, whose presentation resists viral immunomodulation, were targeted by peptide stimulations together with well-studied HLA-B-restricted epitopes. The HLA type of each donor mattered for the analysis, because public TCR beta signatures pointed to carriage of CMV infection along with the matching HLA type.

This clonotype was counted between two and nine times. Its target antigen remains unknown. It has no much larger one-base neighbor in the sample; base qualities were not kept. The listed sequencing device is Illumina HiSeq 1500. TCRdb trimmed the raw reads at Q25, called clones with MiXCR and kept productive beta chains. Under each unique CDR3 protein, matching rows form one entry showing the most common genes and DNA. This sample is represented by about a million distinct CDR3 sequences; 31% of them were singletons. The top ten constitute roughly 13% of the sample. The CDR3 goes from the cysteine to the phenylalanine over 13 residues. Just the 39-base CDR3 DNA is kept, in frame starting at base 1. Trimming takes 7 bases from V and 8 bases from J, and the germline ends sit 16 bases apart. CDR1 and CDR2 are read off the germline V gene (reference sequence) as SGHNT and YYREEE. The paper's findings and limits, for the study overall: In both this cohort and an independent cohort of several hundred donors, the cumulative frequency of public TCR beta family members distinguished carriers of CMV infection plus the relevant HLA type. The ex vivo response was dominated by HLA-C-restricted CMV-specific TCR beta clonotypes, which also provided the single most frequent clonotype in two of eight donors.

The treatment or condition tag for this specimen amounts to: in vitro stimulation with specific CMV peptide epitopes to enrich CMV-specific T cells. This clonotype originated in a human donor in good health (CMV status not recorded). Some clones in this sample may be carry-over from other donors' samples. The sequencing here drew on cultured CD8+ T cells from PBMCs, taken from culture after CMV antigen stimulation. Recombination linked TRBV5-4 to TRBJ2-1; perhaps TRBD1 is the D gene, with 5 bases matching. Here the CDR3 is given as CASGRGTPYEQFF. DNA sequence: TGTGCCAGCGGTAGGGGTACGCCGTATGAGCAGTTCTTC.